This T cell receptor (beta chain) came from a study of T cell changes during pregnancy in multiple sclerosis. Sequencing was performed with immunoSEQ multiplex PCR; in TCRdb, only in-frame clones are kept and a portion is missing. This table holds roughly 99,000 clones, roughly nine tenths found once. This CDR3 is built from 14 residues. Deletions cut 6 bases from V and 5 bases from J, with 13 bases between. Germline V lookup: CDR1 SNHLY, CDR2 FYNNEI. The sample was peripheral blood, taken after pregnancy. The clonotype originates from a female donor in good health, enrolled as a control in a pregnancy study. V gene TRBV2 combines with J gene TRBJ1-4; D is uncertain. CDR3 sequence reads: CASRPTSLNEKLFF. The CDR3 nucleotides are TGTGCCAGCAGACCTACGAGCCTAAATGAAAAACTGTTTTTT.